Listed below are T cell receptor beta chains from one sample, sequenced in a study of T cells in Graves' hyperthyroidism and ophthalmopathy. TCRdb recomputed calls from the multiplex PCR reads with MiXCR, one row per CDR3 protein. The repertoire includes 450,000 to 600,000 distinct CDR3 sequences, 14% of them detected once, and approximately 14% sits in the top ten. The sequenced material came from blood. Receptors were obtained from a woman in her 40s with Graves' hyperthyroidism. The CDR3 runs from the conserved cysteine through the conserved F or W. The order of the fields is D gene, V gene, clone size, J gene, CDR3 length, CDR3 protein, CDR3 DNA. D genes are given only for firm matches. Size is stated for part of the rows, as once, few or many counts, or as a class when the clone is expanded.

.,TRBV2,many,TRBJ2-7,14,CASNAGSTGSEQYF,TGTGCCAGTAATGCGGGCTCCACCGGGTCCGAGCAGTACTTC
TRBD2,TRBV30,many,TRBJ2-3,14,CAWSGGRGRNAQYF,TGTGCCTGGTCAGGAGGGCGCGGGAGGAATGCGCAGTATTTT
TRBD2,TRBV6-2/TRBV6-3,few,TRBJ2-7,14,CASSLGGVPYEQYF,TGTGCCAGCAGCCTTGGGGGGGTCCCCTACGAGCAGTACTTC
.,TRBV28,many,TRBJ2-3,20,CASSFGRGRGRTLVPDTQYF,TGTGCCAGCAGTTTCGGTAGGGGCAGGGGGAGGACCTTAGTTCCAGATACGCAGTATTTT
.,TRBV30,few,TRBJ2-4,15,CAWSVGGDAKNIQYF,TGTGCCTGGAGTGTGGGGGGAGATGCCAAAAACATTCAGTACTTC
TRBD2,TRBV12-3/TRBV12-4,.,TRBJ2-5,17,CASSPGLAGFLGETQYF,TGTGCCAGCAGTCCCGGACTAGCGGGATTCCTCGGAGAGACCCAGTACTTC
.,TRBV20-1,.,TRBJ2-1,15,CSARDLEELYNEQFF,TGCAGTGCTAGAGATTTAGAGGAGTTGTACAATGAGCAGTTCTTC
.,TRBV7-9,many,TRBJ2-7,14,CASSQRGYSYEQYF,TGTGCCAGCAGCCAACGTGGTTACTCCTACGAGCAGTACTTC
.,TRBV20-1,few,TRBJ2-4,13,CSALQDAWNIQYF,TGCAGTGCTTTACAGGACGCTTGGAACATTCAGTACTTC
.,TRBV29-1,many,TRBJ1-2,12,CSVPDSHYGYTF,TGCAGCGTTCCCGACAGTCACTATGGCTACACCTTC
TRBD1,TRBV7-9,few,TRBJ1-4,14,CASTTGDRGEKLFF,TGTGCCAGCACCACGGGGGACAGGGGTGAAAAACTGTTTTTT